A selection of T cell receptor beta chains follows, all from one sample in a study of blood T cell repertoires in COVID-19. Clones were sequenced by immunoSEQ multiplex PCR, and TCRdb holds only the in-frame ones, with some missing. The sample holds about 160,000 clones; roughly 90% are singletons and the top ten take 18%. Sequenced input: peripheral blood. These receptors were obtained from a man aged 60-69 years with active or convalescent COVID-19. Both conserved end residues are part of each CDR3. Each record gives: CDR3 protein, CDR3 DNA, D gene, J gene, clone size, V gene. A D gene is named only where the DNA matches it firmly. Not every row has a clone size; where given, it reads once, few, many or a size class.

CASSQGLAYDTQYF	TGTGCCAGCAGCCAGGGTCTAGCGTACGATACGCAGTATTTT	NA	TRBJ2-3	NA	TRBV14
CASISGLVNTEAFF	TGTGCCAGCATCTCAGGTTTGGTGAACACTGAAGCTTTCTTT	NA	TRBJ1-1	once	TRBV6-5
CASSSTGGQGVFGTEAFF	TGTGCCAGCAGTAGCACGGGAGGACAGGGGGTTTTTGGCACTGAAGCTTTCTTT	NA	TRBJ1-1	NA	TRBV21-1
CASTPWAGRNEQYF	TGTGCCAGCACCCCGTGGGCAGGGCGGAACGAGCAGTACTTC	NA	TRBJ2-7	NA	TRBV3-1/TRBV3-2
CASSLETRNEQFF	TGCGCCAGCAGCCTAGAGACTAGGAATGAGCAGTTCTTC	NA	TRBJ2-1	NA	TRBV4-1
CASGLDGDTIYF	TGTGCCAGCGGATTAGACGGAGACACCATATATTTT	NA	TRBJ1-3	NA	TRBV2
CASMEGSTDTQYF	TGTGCCAGCATGGAGGGGAGCACAGATACGCAGTATTTT	NA	TRBJ2-3	NA	TRBV6-5
CASSEGTVYQPQHF	TGTGCCAGCAGTGAAGGGACAGTATATCAGCCCCAGCATTTT	NA	TRBJ1-5	NA	TRBV6-1
CSELGSNTDTQYF	TGCAGCGAACTAGGATCAAACACAGATACGCAGTATTTT	NA	TRBJ2-3	NA	TRBV29-1
CSVGRGQDSYNEQFF	TGCAGCGTAGGCCGGGGACAGGACTCCTACAATGAGCAGTTCTTC	TRBD1	TRBJ2-1	NA	TRBV29-1
CASRGLAGESYNEQFF	TGCGCCAGCAGGGGACTAGCGGGAGAGTCCTACAATGAGCAGTTCTTC	TRBD2	TRBJ2-1	NA	TRBV5-1
CASSSTSGRALVYEQYF	TGTGCCAGCAGTTCGACTAGCGGGAGGGCCTTGGTCTACGAGCAGTACTTC	TRBD2	TRBJ2-7	NA	TRBV5-8
CASSISGAGGDMNIQYF	TGTGCCAGCAGCATCTCGGGGGCAGGGGGCGATATGAACATTCAGTACTTC	TRBD1	TRBJ2-4	NA	TRBV28
CASSLGASNQPQHF	TGTGCCAGCAGCTTAGGGGCAAGTAATCAGCCCCAGCATTTT	NA	TRBJ1-5	once	TRBV7-8
CASSLGGQRNTEAFF	TGTGCCAGCAGTTTAGGGGGACAGAGGAACACTGAAGCTTTCTTT	TRBD1	TRBJ1-1	NA	TRBV28
CASSPGQENTEAFF	TGTGCCAGTAGTCCTGGACAGGAGAACACTGAAGCTTTCTTT	TRBD1	TRBJ1-1	NA	TRBV19
CASSPGTGIWETQYF	TGTGCCAGCTCACCCGGGACAGGGATTTGGGAGACCCAGTACTTC	TRBD1	TRBJ2-5	NA	TRBV18
CASSPQGASNQPQHF	TGTGCCAGCTCACCACAGGGGGCGAGCAATCAGCCCCAGCATTTT	TRBD1	TRBJ1-5	NA	TRBV18